This TCR beta chain comes out of a study of T cells after yellow fever vaccination. Study-wide points: The CD4 compartment and the CD8 compartment contained a small share of clonotypes in common.

This clonotype was seen at least ten times. Antigen specificity is unknown. The study made its TCR cDNA through 5'RACE template switching. That step introduced a universal primer site along with UMIs. Via MiXCR, TCRdb re-called the 5' RACE reads, giving one row per CDR3 protein. In the table there are about 250,000 distinct CDR3 sequences, more than 3.5% of which are singletons. The sequencing here drew on PBMCs, taken 15 days after the yellow fever booster vaccination. This clonotype originated in a man aged 18 to 30 who received the YFV17D yellow fever vaccine.

CDR3 in amino acids: CASSRQLRSGYTF. The CDR3 DNA reads as TGTGCCAGCAGCCGCCAGCTTAGGTCTGGCTACACCTTC. V gene TRBV12-3 or TRBV12-4 combines with J gene TRBJ1-2; no definite D call. This CDR3 has 13 residues. V dropped 6 bases and J dropped 7 bases, with 15 bases sitting between them.